The 29 T cell receptor beta chains below come from one sample, sequenced in a study of cytomegalovirus exposure and HLA in healthy donors. Primers included in the PCR were 60 Vbeta and 13 Jbeta primers. Sequenced by immunoSEQ multiplex PCR; TCRdb stores in-frame clones only, minus some. The table has under 200,000 clones, 80% to 90% seen once. The sample taken for sequencing was PBMCs. The receptor set was obtained from a woman aged 18 to 35 in good health and CMV-seronegative.

The V call is TRBV7-6, the J call TRBJ2-5; the D gene is possibly TRBD2 (6 bases). Trimming stripped 1 base from V and 5 bases from J, with 26 bases between. Germline-derived CDR1 and CDR2 are SGHVS and FNYEAQ. This CDR3 is 19 amino acids long. The CDR3 spells CASSLGAGGGVQMRETQYF. The CDR3 DNA follows: TGTGCCAGCAGCTTAGGGGCCGGCGGAGGGGTTCAAATGCGGGAGACCCAGTACTTC.

The chain combines TRBV7-2 with TRBJ2-7; 7 bases map to TRBD2. Germline V gene data show CDR1 as SGHTA and CDR2 as FQGNSA. The CDR3 extends over 15 amino acids. The ends lost 4 bases at V and 2 bases at J; junction bases unmatched: 8. The DNA for the CDR3 is TGTGCCAGCAGCTCCGGCGCGGCGGGAGCCTACGAGCAGTACTTC. Translated, it gives CASSSGAAGAYEQYF.

V gene TRBV7-8 combines with J gene TRBJ1-3, with D perhaps TRBD1 (5 bases). Germline assignment: CDR1 SGHVS and CDR2 FQNEAQ. Trimming removed 1 base from V and 0 bases from J, with 10 bases in between. The CDR3 has 16 residues. The CDR3 DNA follows: TGTGCCAGCAGCTTAGTAATGACAGCCTCTGGAAACACCATATATTTT. Translation gives CASSLVMTASGNTIYF. The entire variable domain, with the rest obtained from reference TRBV7-8 and TRBJ1-3, is as follows: GAGVSQSPRYKVAKRGQDVALRCDPISGHVSLFWYQQALGQGPEFLTYFQNEAQLDKSGLPSDRFFAERPEGSVSTLKIQRTQQEDSAVYLCASSLVMTASGNTIYFGEGSWLTVV.

The gene calls are TRBV19 and TRBJ1-1; D is unresolved. Trimming shortened V by 5 bases and J by 4 bases, and 20 bases separated the two germline ends. The V gene's germline CDR1 is LNHDA and CDR2 SQIVND (reference sequence). This CDR3 is 16 amino acids long. The DNA for the CDR3 is TGTGCCAGTAGTCGACCTCGGGCGGGTTCGGGCACTGAAGCTTTCTTT. It yields the protein CASSRPRAGSGTEAFF.

V gene TRBV23-1 combines with J gene TRBJ1-5, with no clear D. TRBV23-1 is an ORF for which the function is uncertain. The CDR3 has 17 residues. Trimming removed 3 bases at V and 0 bases at J, with 15 bases between. The CDR3 loop is CASSHSELFDSNQPQHF. CDR3 nucleotides: TGCGCCAGCAGTCACTCCGAACTCTTTGATAGCAATCAGCCCCAGCATTTT.

The chain uses TRBV6-5 and TRBJ2-1; possible D gene TRBD1, 5 bases. The germline gives CDR1 MNHEY, CDR2 SVGAGI. Trimming pared 6 bases from V and 3 bases from J, leaving 15 bases between. The CDR3 has 15 amino acids. This chain's CDR3 is CASSPSLDSYNEQFF. The CDR3 DNA sequence: TGTGCCAGCAGCCCATCCCTTGACAGCTACAATGAGCAGTTCTTC.

The chain employs TRBV12-5 and TRBJ2-1; possible D gene TRBD2, 5 bases. Germline assignment: CDR1 LGHNT and CDR2 FRNRAP. This CDR3 spans 11 amino acids. Trimming stripped 5 bases from V and 8 bases from J, with 7 bases between. DNA of the CDR3: TGTGCTAGTGGTAGAGGGTATGAGCAGTTCTTC. This translates into CASGRGYEQFF.

The chain couples TRBV21-1 to TRBJ2-2; the D call in the table, TRBD1, was not verified against the DNA. TRBV21-1 is deemed a pseudogene. The CDR3 has 14 amino acids. The CDR3 DNA is TGTGCCAGCAGCATCACAGGGGGAACCGGGGAGCTGTTTTTT. Translation gives CASSITGGTGELFF.

This rearrangement joins TRBV7-9 to TRBJ2-7, with TRBD2 identical over 16 bases. J was trimmed by 5 bases and V by 0 bases; bases with no gene match: 4. From germline, CDR1 is SEHNR and CDR2 FQNEAQ (reference sequence). CDR3 length: 17 residues. CDR3 coding DNA: TGTGCCAGCAGCTTAGCGGGGACTAGCGGGGGGGCCGACGAGCAGTACTTC. Protein product: CASSLAGTSGGADEQYF.

This chain links TRBV7-3 with TRBJ2-6; perhaps TRBD1 as D (6 bases). Deletions cut 0 bases from V and 0 bases from J, with 12 bases between. From germline, CDR1 is SGHTA and CDR2 FQGTGA. The CDR3 consists of 18 residues. The CDR3 nucleotides are TGTGCCAGCAGCTTAACGGGTGGGGGCCTCTCTGGGGCCAACGTCCTGACTTTC. It yields the protein CASSLTGGGLSGANVLTF.

The rearrangement links TRBV5-1 to TRBJ2-3, with 9 nucleotides matching TRBD1. V lost 4 bases and J lost 2; bases outside the gene matches: 5. Germline V gene data show CDR1 as SGHRS and CDR2 as YFSETQ. The CDR3 has 15 amino acids. The CDR3 spells CASSPGTGSTDTQYF. The DNA for the CDR3 is TGCGCCAGCAGCCCGGGGACAGGGTCCACAGATACGCAGTATTTT.

V is TRBV7-9 and J is TRBJ2-6; TRBD1 matches at 7 bases. CDR1 SEHNR and CDR2 FQNEAQ come from the germline V gene (reference sequence). V gave up 8 bases and J gave up 0 bases; unmatched junction bases: 7. The CDR3 contains 16 residues. In DNA, the CDR3 is TGTGCCAGCCGATCGACAGGGACCTCTGGGGCCAACGTCCTGACTTTC. Residues: CASRSTGTSGANVLTF.

The chain recombines TRBV10-3 with TRBJ2-3, with D hard to call. CDR3 length: 13 residues. Trimming left V 2 bases short and J 3 bases short, with 6 bases between. The germline gives CDR1 ENHRY, CDR2 SYGVKD. CDR3 in DNA: TGTGCCATCAGTGAGGCGTGGACAGATACGCAGTATTTT. Its protein product is CAISEAWTDTQYF.

The rearrangement uses TRBV27 and TRBJ2-1, with 11 nucleotides matching TRBD1. Trimming removed 3 bases from V and 1 base from J; junction bases left unmatched: 8. The CDR3 length is 18 residues. Germline V lookup: CDR1 MNHEY, CDR2 SMNVEV (reference sequence). CDR3 protein: CASSFRGQGVGSYNEQFF. The CDR3 DNA reads TGTGCCAGCAGTTTTCGGGGACAGGGGGTAGGATCCTACAATGAGCAGTTCTTC.

J is TRBJ1-2 and V is TRBV5-1, with TRBD1 matching 9 bases. Germline loops: CDR1 SGHRS, CDR2 YFSETQ. Unmatched junction bases numbered 8, after V lost 4 bases and J lost 4 bases. The CDR3 spans 15 residues. In DNA, the CDR3 is TGCGCCAGCAGCCGGGAGGACAGGGGACGCTATGGCTACACCTTC. Translation: CASSREDRGRYGYTF.

CDR3: CASSGAGAPGSNQPQHF. As DNA, the CDR3 is TGTGCCAGCAGTGGGGCAGGGGCGCCGGGTAGCAATCAGCCCCAGCATTTT. The chain has TRBV6-1 and TRBJ1-5; D perhaps matches TRBD1 (6 bases). Trimming took off 4 bases at V and 0 bases at J, with 16 bases between the two ends. Germline V gene sequence: CDR1 MNHNS, CDR2 SASEGT. This CDR3 comprises 17 residues.

This clone was observed once. V gene TRBV6-6 combines with J gene TRBJ2-3; D is possibly TRBD2 (5 bases). The CDR3 is made up of 15 amino acids. V shed 4 bases and J shed 1 base, with 12 bases lying between them. Germline CDR1 MNHNY, CDR2 SVGAGI (reference sequence). DNA for the CDR3: TGTGCCAGCAGTTTTCTTCCCGGGGGCACAGATACGCAGTATTTT. Translated, it gives CASSFLPGGTDTQYF.

V usage is TRBV5-6 and J usage is TRBJ2-7; D uncertain. The V end lost 0 bases, the J end lost 0 bases, and 7 bases lay between the germline ends. CDR3 length: 14 amino acids. CDR1 and CDR2 (germline): SGHDT, YYEEEE. CDR3 nucleotide sequence: TGTGCCAGCAGCTTGGTTACAGACTCCTACGAGCAGTACTTC. This encodes CASSLVTDSYEQYF.

This clone turned up a few times. This chain links TRBV5-1 with TRBJ2-6; D possibly corresponds to TRBD2 (6 bases). V gave up 6 bases and J gave up 1 base, with 14 bases separating them. This CDR3 comprises 16 residues. Germline V gives CDR1 SGHRS, CDR2 YFSETQ. The CDR3 is CASTRDSGSGANVLTF. DNA of the CDR3: TGCGCCAGCACCCGGGACTCCGGATCTGGGGCCAACGTCCTGACTTTC.

V gene TRBV5-1 combines with J gene TRBJ2-7; TRBD1 is a possible D gene (6 bases). The germline CDR1 and CDR2 sequences are SGHRS and YFSETQ. The CDR3 sequence is 13 residues long. Trimming stripped 7 bases from V and 2 bases from J, with 13 bases between. The CDR3 reads CASGEPGAYEQYF. For the CDR3, the DNA is TGCGCCAGCGGGGAACCAGGGGCCTACGAGCAGTACTTC.

This clone was recorded only once. J is TRBJ1-1 and V is TRBV27, with 7 bases aligning to TRBD1. CDR3 length equals 15 residues. V shed 5 bases, J shed 5 bases, and the junction held 11 bases outside the gene matches. In germline, CDR1 is MNHEY, CDR2 SMNVEV (reference sequence). The CDR3 sequence: CASSPFRQGRTEAFF. The DNA of the CDR3 is TGTGCCAGCAGTCCATTCCGACAGGGTCGGACTGAAGCTTTCTTT.

The table lists this clone with a few counts. The chain joins TRBV7-8 to TRBJ2-5; 11 positions agree with TRBD2. Trimming removed 1 base from V and 2 bases from J; junction bases left unmatched: 12. Germline loops: CDR1 SGHVS, CDR2 FQNEAQ. The CDR3 runs to 19 residues. CDR3 amino acids: CASSLGRSLRLAGQETQYF. As DNA, the CDR3 is TGTGCCAGCAGCTTAGGTCGCAGTCTGAGACTAGCGGGACAAGAGACCCAGTACTTC. Looking up the rest from reference TRBV7-8 and TRBJ2-5 gives the full variable domain: GAGVSQSPRYKVAKRGQDVALRCDPISGHVSLFWYQQALGQGPEFLTYFQNEAQLDKSGLPSDRFFAERPEGSVSTLKIQRTQQEDSAVYLCASSLGRSLRLAGQETQYFGPGTRLLVL.

This clone was counted only a few times. The V call is TRBV4-1, the J call TRBJ2-1; 7 bases line up with TRBD2. V lost 1 base and J lost 2; bases outside the gene matches: 17. Per germline, CDR1 MGHRA and CDR2 YSYEKL. This CDR3 spans 20 amino acids. The CDR3 spells CASSQAPSSSGGVAYNEQFF. The CDR3 DNA reads as TGCGCCAGCAGCCAAGCGCCATCTTCATCGGGAGGAGTTGCCTACAATGAGCAGTTCTTC.

This sequence joins TRBV9 and TRBJ1-3; D may be TRBD1 (6 bases). Trimming took off 0 bases at V and 5 bases at J, with 12 bases between the two ends. The CDR3 sequence is 15 residues long. Germline CDR1 reads SGDLS; CDR2 reads YYNGEE. The CDR3 is CASSVGDGTRNTIYF. The CDR3 DNA sequence: TGTGCCAGCAGCGTAGGGGATGGGACAAGAAACACCATATATTTT.

The rearrangement links TRBV4-1 to TRBJ2-1, with 11 bases aligning to TRBD2. The CDR3 totals 16 residues. J lost 4 bases, V lost 4 bases, and 6 bases had no gene match. Looked up from germline, CDR1 is MGHRA and CDR2 is YSYEKL. The DNA of the CDR3 is TGCGCCAGCAGCCGACCCGGGACTAGCGGTTACAATGAGCAGTTCTTC. This codes for CASSRPGTSGYNEQFF.

With regard to this clone: The same CDR3 can be traced to other DNA sequences in this sample. Written as DNA, the CDR3 is TGTGCCAGTAGTACCGACAGAAACCAGCCCCAGCATTTT. As protein: CASSTDRNQPQHF. The chain links TRBV19 to TRBJ1-5; tentatively, D is TRBD1 (5 bases). The V gene lost 4 bases and the J gene lost 7 bases, with 11 bases spanning the gap. Per the germline V gene, CDR1 is LNHDA and CDR2 is SQIVND (reference sequence). The CDR3 covers 13 residues.

This sequence joins TRBV19 and TRBJ2-3; 8 bases align to TRBD1. This CDR3 region has 16 residues. Trimming took 1 base from V and 0 from J; bases not matched to a gene: 3. Germline V gene data show CDR1 as LNHDA and CDR2 as SQIVND (reference sequence). The CDR3 here is CASSIAGTGSTDTQYF. DNA of the CDR3: TGTGCCAGTAGTATAGCGGGGACAGGCAGCACAGATACGCAGTATTTT.

The V gene is TRBV28, the J gene TRBJ2-7, with 9 bases fitting TRBD1. The germline V gene encodes CDR1 MDHEN and CDR2 SYDVKM. J was trimmed by 0 bases and V by 3 bases; bases with no gene match: 3. There are 15 residues in the CDR3. In DNA form, the CDR3 reads TGTGCCAGCAGTTTGAACAGGGGGCCCTCCTACGAGCAGTACTTC. This sequence encodes CASSLNRGPSYEQYF.

This clone was recorded once. CDR3 sequence: CAWSVQGHTEAFF. In nucleotides, the CDR3 is TGTGCCTGGAGTGTCCAGGGGCACACTGAAGCTTTCTTT. The rearrangement joins TRBV30 to TRBJ1-1; D perhaps matches TRBD1 (6 bases). V was shortened by 0 bases and J by 3 bases, with 8 bases between the two germline ends. The germline CDR1 and CDR2 sequences are GTSNPN and SVGIG (reference sequence). This CDR3 region has 13 residues.